What follows is one T cell receptor beta chain and its context. The sample is drawn from a study of blood T cell repertoires in COVID-19. Study at large: There were acute and convalescent COVID-19 samples, and they came from the United States, Italy and Spain.

The study drew participants aged about 18 to 95 years from 20 to 30 US areas. Cohort placement rested on clinical history that participants reported themselves. The CDR3 runs 16 residues. Germline loops: CDR1 SGHRS, CDR2 YFSETQ. V lost 3 bases to trimming and J lost 4 bases, with 19 bases between them. Source study methods: Using reference gene primer amplification, nucleated cell counts were estimated. Method: immunoSEQ multiplex PCR; TCRdb's copy keeps in-frame clones and lacks some. V, J and clone size were drawn from that table, and D and trimming were deduced from the DNA. Of a few hundred thousand clones listed, approximately 90% are singletons.

This TCR derives from a woman aged 40 to 50 who had been exposed to COVID-19. Sequencing used PBMCs or T cells enriched from blood (not recorded which). V and J are TRBV5-1 and TRBJ2-5, with D maybe TRBD2 (6 bases). CDR3 loop: CASSSSGGSVRETQYF. The CDR3 DNA reads TGCGCCAGCAGCTCATCCGGAGGGTCAGTAAGAGAGACCCAGTACTTC. Full variable domain (missing parts from reference TRBV5-1 and TRBJ2-5): KAGVTQTPRYLIKTRGQQVTLSCSPISGHRSVSWYQQTPGQGLQFLFEYFSETQRNKGNFPGRFSGRQFSNSRSEMNVSTLELGDSALYLCASSSSGGSVRETQYFGPGTRLLVL.